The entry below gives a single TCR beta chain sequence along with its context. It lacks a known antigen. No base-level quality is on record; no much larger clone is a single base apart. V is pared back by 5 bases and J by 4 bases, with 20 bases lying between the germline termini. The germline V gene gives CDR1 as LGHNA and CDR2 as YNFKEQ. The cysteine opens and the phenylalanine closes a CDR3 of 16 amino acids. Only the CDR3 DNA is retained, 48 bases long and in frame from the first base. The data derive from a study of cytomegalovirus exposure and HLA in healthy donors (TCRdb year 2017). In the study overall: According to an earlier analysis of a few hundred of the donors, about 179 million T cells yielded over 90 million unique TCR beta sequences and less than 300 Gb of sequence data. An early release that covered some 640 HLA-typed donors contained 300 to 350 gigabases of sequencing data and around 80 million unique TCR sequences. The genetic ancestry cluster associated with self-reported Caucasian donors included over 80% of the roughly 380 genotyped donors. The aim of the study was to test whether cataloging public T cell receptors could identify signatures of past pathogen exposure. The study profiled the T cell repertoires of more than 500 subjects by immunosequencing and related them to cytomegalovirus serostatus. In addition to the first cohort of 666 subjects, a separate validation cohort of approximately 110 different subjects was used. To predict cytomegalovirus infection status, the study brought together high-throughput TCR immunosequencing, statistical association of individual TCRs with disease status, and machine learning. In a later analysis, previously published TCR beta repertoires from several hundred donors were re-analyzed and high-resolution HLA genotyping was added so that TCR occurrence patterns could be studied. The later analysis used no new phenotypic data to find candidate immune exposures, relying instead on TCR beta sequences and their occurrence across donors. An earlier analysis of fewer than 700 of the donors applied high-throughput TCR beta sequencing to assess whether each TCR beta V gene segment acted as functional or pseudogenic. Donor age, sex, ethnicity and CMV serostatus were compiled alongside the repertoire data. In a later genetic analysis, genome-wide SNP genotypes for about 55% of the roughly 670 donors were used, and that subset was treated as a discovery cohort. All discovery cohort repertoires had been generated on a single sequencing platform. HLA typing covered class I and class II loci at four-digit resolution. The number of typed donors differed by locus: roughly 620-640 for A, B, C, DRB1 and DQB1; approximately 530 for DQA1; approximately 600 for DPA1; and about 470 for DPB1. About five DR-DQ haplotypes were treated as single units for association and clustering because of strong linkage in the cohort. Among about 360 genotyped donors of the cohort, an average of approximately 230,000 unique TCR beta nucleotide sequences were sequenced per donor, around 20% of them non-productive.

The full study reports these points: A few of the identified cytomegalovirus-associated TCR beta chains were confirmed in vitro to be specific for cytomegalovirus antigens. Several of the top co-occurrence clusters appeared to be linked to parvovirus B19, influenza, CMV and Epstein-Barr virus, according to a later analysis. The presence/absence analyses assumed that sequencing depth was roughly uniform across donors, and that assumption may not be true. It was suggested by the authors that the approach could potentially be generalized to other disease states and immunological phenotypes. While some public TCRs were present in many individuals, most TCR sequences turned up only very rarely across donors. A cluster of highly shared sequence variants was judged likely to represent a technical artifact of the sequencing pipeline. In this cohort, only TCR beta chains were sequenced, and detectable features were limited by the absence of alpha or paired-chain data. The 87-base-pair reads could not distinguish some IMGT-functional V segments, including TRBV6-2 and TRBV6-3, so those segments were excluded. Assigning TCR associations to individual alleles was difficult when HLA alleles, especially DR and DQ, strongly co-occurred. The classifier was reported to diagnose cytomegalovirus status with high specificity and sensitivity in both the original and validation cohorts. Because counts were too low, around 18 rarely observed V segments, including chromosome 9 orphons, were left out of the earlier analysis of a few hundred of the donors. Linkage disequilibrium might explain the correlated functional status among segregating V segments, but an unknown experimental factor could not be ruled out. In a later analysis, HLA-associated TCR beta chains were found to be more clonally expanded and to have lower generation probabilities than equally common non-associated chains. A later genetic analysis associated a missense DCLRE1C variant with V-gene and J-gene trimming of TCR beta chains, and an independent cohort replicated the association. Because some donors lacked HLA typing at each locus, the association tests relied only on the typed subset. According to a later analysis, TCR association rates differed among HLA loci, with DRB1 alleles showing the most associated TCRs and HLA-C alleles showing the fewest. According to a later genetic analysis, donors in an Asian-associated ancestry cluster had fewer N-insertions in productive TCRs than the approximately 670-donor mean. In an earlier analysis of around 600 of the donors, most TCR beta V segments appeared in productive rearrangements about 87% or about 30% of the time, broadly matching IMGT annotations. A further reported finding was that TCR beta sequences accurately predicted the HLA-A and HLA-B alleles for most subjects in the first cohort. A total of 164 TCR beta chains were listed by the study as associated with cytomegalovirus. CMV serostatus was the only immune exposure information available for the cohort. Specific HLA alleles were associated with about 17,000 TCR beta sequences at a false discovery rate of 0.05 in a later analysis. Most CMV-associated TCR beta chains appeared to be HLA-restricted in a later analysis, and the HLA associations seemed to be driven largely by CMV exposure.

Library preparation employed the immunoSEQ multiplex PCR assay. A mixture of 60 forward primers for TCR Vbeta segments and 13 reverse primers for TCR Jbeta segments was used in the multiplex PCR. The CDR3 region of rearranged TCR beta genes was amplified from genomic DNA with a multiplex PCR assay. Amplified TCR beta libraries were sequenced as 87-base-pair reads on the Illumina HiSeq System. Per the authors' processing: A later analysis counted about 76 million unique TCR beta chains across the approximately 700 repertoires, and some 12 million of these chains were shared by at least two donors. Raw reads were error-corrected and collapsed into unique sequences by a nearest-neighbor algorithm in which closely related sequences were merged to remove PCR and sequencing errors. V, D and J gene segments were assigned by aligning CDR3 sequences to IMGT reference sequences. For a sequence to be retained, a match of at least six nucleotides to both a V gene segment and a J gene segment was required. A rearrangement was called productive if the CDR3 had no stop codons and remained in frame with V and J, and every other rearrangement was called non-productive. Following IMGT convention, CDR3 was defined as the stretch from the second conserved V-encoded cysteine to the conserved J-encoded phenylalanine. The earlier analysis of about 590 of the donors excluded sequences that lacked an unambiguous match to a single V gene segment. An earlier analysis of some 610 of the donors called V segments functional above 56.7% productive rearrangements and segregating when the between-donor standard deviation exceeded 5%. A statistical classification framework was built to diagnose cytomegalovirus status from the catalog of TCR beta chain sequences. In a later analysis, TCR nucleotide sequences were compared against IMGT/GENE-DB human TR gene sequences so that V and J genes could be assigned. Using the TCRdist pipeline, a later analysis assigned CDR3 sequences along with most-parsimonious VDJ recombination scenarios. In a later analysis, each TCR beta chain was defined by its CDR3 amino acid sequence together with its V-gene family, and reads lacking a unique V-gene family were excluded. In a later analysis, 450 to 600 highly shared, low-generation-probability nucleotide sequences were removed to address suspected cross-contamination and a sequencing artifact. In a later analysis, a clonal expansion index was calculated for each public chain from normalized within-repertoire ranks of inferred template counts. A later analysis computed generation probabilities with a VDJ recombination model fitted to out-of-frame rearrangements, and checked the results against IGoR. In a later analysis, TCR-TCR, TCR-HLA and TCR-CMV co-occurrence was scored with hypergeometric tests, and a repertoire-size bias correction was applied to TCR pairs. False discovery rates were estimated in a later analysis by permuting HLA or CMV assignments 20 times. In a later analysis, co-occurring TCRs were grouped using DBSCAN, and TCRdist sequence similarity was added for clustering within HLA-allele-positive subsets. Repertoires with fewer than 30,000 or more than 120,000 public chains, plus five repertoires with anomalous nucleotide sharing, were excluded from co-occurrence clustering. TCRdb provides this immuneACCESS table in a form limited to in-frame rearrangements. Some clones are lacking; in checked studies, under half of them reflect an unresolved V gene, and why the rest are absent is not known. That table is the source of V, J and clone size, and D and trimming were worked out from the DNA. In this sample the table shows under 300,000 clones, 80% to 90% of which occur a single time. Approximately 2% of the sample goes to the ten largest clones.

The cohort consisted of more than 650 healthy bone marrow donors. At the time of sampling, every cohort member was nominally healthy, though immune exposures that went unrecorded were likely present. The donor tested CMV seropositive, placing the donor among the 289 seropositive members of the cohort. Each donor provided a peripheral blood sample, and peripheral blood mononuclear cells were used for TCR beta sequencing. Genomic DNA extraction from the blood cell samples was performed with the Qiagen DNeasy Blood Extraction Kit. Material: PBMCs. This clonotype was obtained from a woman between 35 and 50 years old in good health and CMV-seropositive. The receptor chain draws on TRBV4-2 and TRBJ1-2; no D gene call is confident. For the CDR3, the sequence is CASSSRVEVNSYGYTF. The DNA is TGTGCCAGCAGCTCCCGGGTAGAAGTCAATAGCTATGGCTACACCTTC.